The present entry profiles one T cell receptor beta chain with its context. The antigen is undetermined. The method was immunoSEQ multiplex PCR; TCRdb's version includes in-frame clones alone and lacks a portion of them. The repertoire holds about 110,000 clones, with over 80% as singletons. The CDR3 sequence is 13 residues long. V lost 1 base and J 0 bases, leaving 3 bases between the germline ends. Germline V lookup: CDR1 LNHDA, CDR2 SQIVND (reference sequence). This sample was included in a study of graft-versus-host responses after intestinal transplantation. The study's findings and limits: Circulating GvH clones peaking coincided with falling HvG clones soon after transplant.

This sample comprised unstimulated CD4+ T cells sorted from spleen or lymph node cells, obtained before transplant. The J gene is TRBJ1-1, the V gene TRBV19, with no clear D. This clonotype was sampled from a human donor who was the organ donor for an intestinal transplant. The CDR3: CASSIGMNTEAFF. The CDR3 DNA follows: TGTGCCAGTAGTATAGGGATGAACACTGAAGCTTTCTTT.